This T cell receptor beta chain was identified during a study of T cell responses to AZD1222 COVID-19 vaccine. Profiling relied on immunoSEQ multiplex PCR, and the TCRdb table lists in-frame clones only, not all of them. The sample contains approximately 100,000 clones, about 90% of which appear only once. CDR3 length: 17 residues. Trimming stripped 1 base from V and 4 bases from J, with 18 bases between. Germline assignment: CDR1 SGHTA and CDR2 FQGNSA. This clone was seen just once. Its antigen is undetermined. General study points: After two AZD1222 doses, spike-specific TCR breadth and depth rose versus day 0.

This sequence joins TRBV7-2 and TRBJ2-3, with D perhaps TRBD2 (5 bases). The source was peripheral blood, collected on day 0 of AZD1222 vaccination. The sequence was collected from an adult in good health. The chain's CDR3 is CASSLGGSAIRSDTQYF. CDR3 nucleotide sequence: TGTGCCAGCAGCTTAGGTGGTAGCGCAATACGGTCAGATACGCAGTATTTT.